A selection of T cell receptor beta chains follows, all from one sample in a study of blood T cell repertoires in COVID-19. Profiled with immunoSEQ multiplex PCR; TCRdb holds only in-frame clones, not every one. The sample holds roughly 190,000 clones, less than 90% seen once. Sequencing used peripheral blood. Receptors were obtained from a woman in her sixties or seventies with COVID-19, enrolled during active disease. Each CDR3 is given without its conserved first and last residue. D genes are given only for firm matches.

V gene	J gene	D gene	CDR3 protein
TRBV28	TRBJ1-2	NA	ASSFRFEDGYT
TRBV3-1/TRBV3-2	TRBJ1-3	TRBD1	ASSHETGNTIY
TRBV25-1	TRBJ1-3	NA	ASSDQVAGNTIY
TRBV6-5	TRBJ1-1	TRBD1	ASSPRTGWVDEAF
TRBV5-4	TRBJ2-7	NA	ASSLAGGKAYEQY
TRBV7-2	TRBJ1-1	NA	ASNLGTVVNTEAF
TRBV6-5	TRBJ2-3	TRBD2	ASIGTSGGTDTQY
TRBV7-2	TRBJ2-2	TRBD2	ASRRSGITGELF
TRBV5-1	TRBJ1-1	TRBD1	ASSSPGQPEAF
TRBV6-1	TRBJ1-6	TRBD1	ASSEALKGAGNSPLH
TRBV19	TRBJ2-2	NA	ASNIGSANTGELF
TRBV5-6	TRBJ1-1	TRBD1	ASSWDRGNTEAF
TRBV9	TRBJ2-5	TRBD2	ASSVEERGGEETQY
TRBV19	TRBJ1-1	NA	ASSIRAGFTEAF
TRBV4-2	TRBJ2-1	TRBD2	ASSQPDGRAGNEQF
TRBV4-1	TRBJ2-1	TRBD2	ASSQLPGGRYEQF
TRBV14	TRBJ2-5	TRBD1	ASSDQRQGLETQY
TRBV6-2/TRBV6-3	TRBJ2-1	TRBD2	ASSPGTSDHNEQF
TRBV5-6	TRBJ1-2	TRBD1	ASNRRTGGSSYGYT
TRBV3-1/TRBV3-2	TRBJ2-1	NA	ASSQRQGIYNEQF
TRBV5-4	TRBJ2-2	NA	ASSSGVTGPNTGELF